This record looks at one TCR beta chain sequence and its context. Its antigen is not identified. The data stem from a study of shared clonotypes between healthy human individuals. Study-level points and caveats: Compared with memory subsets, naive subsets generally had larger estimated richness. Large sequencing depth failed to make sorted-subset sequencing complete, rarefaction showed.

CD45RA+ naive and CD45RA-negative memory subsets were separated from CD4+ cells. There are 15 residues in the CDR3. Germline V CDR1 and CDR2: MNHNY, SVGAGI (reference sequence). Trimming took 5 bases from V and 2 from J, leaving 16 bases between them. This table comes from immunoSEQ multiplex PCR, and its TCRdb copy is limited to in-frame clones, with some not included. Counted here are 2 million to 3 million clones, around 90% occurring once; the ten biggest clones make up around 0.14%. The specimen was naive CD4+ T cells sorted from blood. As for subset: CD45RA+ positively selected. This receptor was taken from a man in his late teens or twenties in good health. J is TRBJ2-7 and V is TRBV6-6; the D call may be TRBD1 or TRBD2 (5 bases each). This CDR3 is CASSRGAKLPYEQYF. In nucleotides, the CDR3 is TGTGCCAGCAGTCGAGGGGCAAAGCTCCCCTACGAGCAGTACTTC.